A selection of T cell receptor beta chains follows, all from one sample in a study of identifying expanded T cells in peripheral blood. Only in-frame clones appear in the TCRdb table, and some are missing; sequencing was by immunoSEQ multiplex PCR. Counted here are about 130,000 clones, roughly 90% occurring once; the ten biggest clones make up roughly 7.9%. Specimen: blood. The receptors were gathered from a person between 18 and 69 years old in good health. The CDR3 runs from the conserved cysteine through the conserved F or W. The order of the fields is CDR3 length, D gene, J gene, clone size, V gene, CDR3 DNA, CDR3 protein. D genes are given only for firm matches. Clone size is stated in some rows and not others, as once, few, many or a class when expanded.

>15|-|TRBJ2-5|once|TRBV9
TGTGCCAGCAGCGTAGAAGGAGTCCCACTAGAGACCCAGTACTTC
CASSVEGVPLETQYF
>13|-|TRBJ1-2|few|TRBV10-3
TGTGCCATCAGTGAACGGGGAGACTATGGCTACACCTTC
CAISERGDYGYTF
>14|-|TRBJ1-4|-|TRBV9
TGTGCCAGCGCGAGGGCGGGCCATAATGAAAAACTGTTTTTT
CASARAGHNEKLFF
>13|-|TRBJ1-1|-|TRBV7-2
TGTGCCAGCAGCCTTTGGGTAGACCGTGAAGCTTTCTTT
CASSLWVDREAFF
>12|-|TRBJ2-1|-|TRBV21-1
TGTGCCAGCAACCTCATGAAGGGTGAGCAGTTCTTC
CASNLMKGEQFF
>15|-|TRBJ2-4|-|TRBV19
TGTGCCAGTACACCGCGACTAGGTCCGGGGAACATTCAGTACTTC
CASTPRLGPGNIQYF
>13|-|TRBJ2-5|-|TRBV7-2
TGTGCCAGCAGCTTAACGTACCAAGAGACCCAGTACTTC
CASSLTYQETQYF
>15|TRBD1|TRBJ2-7|-|TRBV16
TGTGCCAGCAGCCAATTAACAGGGGGCTCCTACGAGCAGTACTTC
CASSQLTGGSYEQYF
>15|TRBD1|TRBJ1-5|-|TRBV6-1
TGTGCCAGCCTAACAGACAGGGGGCAGAGGCAGCCCCAGCATTTT
CASLTDRGQRQPQHF
>15|TRBD2|TRBJ2-1|-|TRBV5-4
TGTGCCAGCAGCTCTTTGACTAGCGGGAGGAATGAGCAGTTCTTC
CASSSLTSGRNEQFF
>15|TRBD1|TRBJ2-2|once|TRBV7-8
TGTGCCAGCAGCTCCAGGACAGGGGTTTCCGGGGAGCTGTTTTTT
CASSSRTGVSGELFF
>12|-|TRBJ1-1|-|TRBV6-5
TGTGCCAGCAGTAAAGGGGGTACTGAAGCTTTCTTT
CASSKGGTEAFF
>13|-|TRBJ1-1|-|TRBV6-1
TGTGCCAGCATCCCCGGGATGAACACTGAAGCTTTCTTT
CASIPGMNTEAFF
>14|TRBD1|TRBJ1-1|-|TRBV5-1
TGCGCCAGCAGTCTGGAACAGGGGTCCACTGAAGCTTTCTTT
CASSLEQGSTEAFF
>17|-|TRBJ1-2|-|TRBV29-1
TGCAGCGTTGTTCTTGGGGACATTGTAGGGTGGAACTATGGCTACACCTTC
CSVVLGDIVGWNYGYTF
>13|-|TRBJ2-2|-|TRBV9
TGTGCCAGCAGCGTGGGGAACACCGGGGAGCTGTTTTTT
CASSVGNTGELFF
>15|-|TRBJ1-6|-|TRBV4-3
TGCGCCAGCAGCCAAGAGTATCCTCCTGGTTCACCCCTCCACTTT
CASSQEYPPGSPLHF
>13|-|TRBJ1-5|-|TRBV7-2
TGTGCCAGCAGCAGTTACACAGAACAGCCCCAGCATTTT
CASSSYTEQPQHF
>15|-|TRBJ2-7|-|TRBV18
TGTGCCAGCTCACCACCGGGCCGTAGCTCCTACGAGCAGTACTTC
CASSPPGRSSYEQYF
>13|-|TRBJ2-1|few|TRBV7-9
TGTGCCAGCAGCTTCCCACAGGGACTCCTGCAGTTCTTC
CASSFPQGLLQFF
>15|TRBD2|TRBJ2-2|-|TRBV18
TGTGCCAGCTCACCCAGGACTAGCGGGAACGGGGAGCTGTTTTTT
CASSPRTSGNGELFF
>15|TRBD2|TRBJ2-1|-|TRBV27
TGTGCCAGCAGTTTAGTAGCGGGCGAAAGCAATGAGCAGTTCTTC
CASSLVAGESNEQFF
>14|TRBD1|TRBJ2-3|few|TRBV18
TGTGCCAGCTCACACAACAGGGGTCCAGATACGCAGTATTTT
CASSHNRGPDTQYF
>19|TRBD1|TRBJ2-7|once|TRBV4-1
TGCGCCAGCAGCCAAGTGTTTACGGGACAGGGGGCTAGTAAGGACGAGCAGTACTTC
CASSQVFTGQGASKDEQYF
>14|-|TRBJ2-1|-|TRBV10-3
TGTGCCATCAGTGAGTCAGTAGAACGGGATGAGCAGTTCTTC
CAISESVERDEQFF
>13|-|TRBJ1-1|-|TRBV5-4
TGTGCCAGCAGTTCCGGGACGGAGCTTGAAGCTTTCTTT
CASSSGTELEAFF
>16|-|TRBJ2-1|-|TRBV9
TGTGCCAGCAGCGCTAGGAGGGGAAGCTCCTACAATGAGCAGTTCTTC
CASSARRGSSYNEQFF
>15|-|TRBJ1-1|few|TRBV21-1
TGTGCCAGCAGCAAAGACGGGGGCGCACCCACTGAAGCTTTCTTT
CASSKDGGAPTEAFF
>15|TRBD2|TRBJ2-7|once|TRBV27
TGTGCCAGCAGTTTCGGGCGGGGGGGCCTTTACGAGCAGTACTTC
CASSFGRGGLYEQYF
>16|-|TRBJ1-5|-|TRBV28
TGTGCCAGCAGTTTATTAATAGCGAATAGCAATCAGCCCCAGCATTTT
CASSLLIANSNQPQHF
>15|TRBD1|TRBJ1-1|-|TRBV7-3
TGTGCCAGCAGCTTAACAACAGGGGGCGTTACTGAAGCTTTCTTT
CASSLTTGGVTEAFF
>15|TRBD1|TRBJ2-1|-|TRBV19
TGTGCCAGTAGTACATACGACAGGGGGCTCCGCGAGCAGTTCTTC
CASSTYDRGLREQFF
>14|-|TRBJ1-2|-|TRBV28
TGTGCCAGCACCCTCGGGGGCCCTAACTATGGCTACACCTTC
CASTLGGPNYGYTF
>14|TRBD1|TRBJ2-1|-|TRBV5-1
TGCGCCAGCAGCGGGACAGGGGAGTCGAATGAGCAGTTCTTC
CASSGTGESNEQFF
>17|-|TRBJ1-3|once|TRBV5-1
TGCGCCAGCAGCTTGGCCCGTGACAGTAGCACTGGAAACACCATATATTTT
CASSLARDSSTGNTIYF
>13|-|TRBJ2-3|-|TRBV13
TGTGCCAGCAGCAAGGACCTTGCAGATACGCAGTATTTT
CASSKDLADTQYF
>12|-|TRBJ2-2|-|TRBV14
TGTGCCAGCAGCCAAGGTTCCGGGGAGCTGTTTTTT
CASSQGSGELFF
>15|-|TRBJ1-2|-|TRBV2
TGTGCCAGCAGGATCCCCGGGACGGAGAAATATGGCTACACCTTC
CASRIPGTEKYGYTF
>14|TRBD1|TRBJ2-7|-|TRBV6-5
TGTGCCAGCGCGGGATGGGACAGGTCCTACGAGCAGTACTTC
CASAGWDRSYEQYF
>16|TRBD1|TRBJ1-2|once|TRBV7-2
TGTGCCTGGCTAAATGGCAGACAGGGCTATTTCGGAGGCTACACCTTC
CAWLNGRQGYFGGYTF
>16|TRBD1|TRBJ2-1|-|TRBV11-3
TGTGCCAGCAGCTTAGATGGGACAGGAATGTACAATGAGCAGTTCTTC
CASSLDGTGMYNEQFF
>15|-|TRBJ2-3|-|TRBV6-5
TGTGCCAGCAGTTACCGGACCGGTAGCACAGATACGCAGTATTTT
CASSYRTGSTDTQYF
>12|TRBD2|TRBJ2-7|-|TRBV19
TGTGCCACTAGGACTAGTTTCTACGAGCAGTACTTC
CATRTSFYEQYF
>14|-|TRBJ1-1|-|TRBV4-3
TGCGCCAGCAGCCAACCGGAAAAAAAGACTGAAGCTTTCTTT
CASSQPEKKTEAFF
>13|-|TRBJ1-5|-|TRBV6-5
TGTGCCAGCAGGGACGGAGAAAATCAGCCCCAGCATTTT
CASRDGENQPQHF
>15|-|TRBJ2-2|few|TRBV6-6
TGTGCCAGCAGTTATGATGCGGAAGGGACCGGGGAGCTGTTTTTT
CASSYDAEGTGELFF
>15|-|TRBJ2-1|once|TRBV4-2
TGTGCCAGCAGCCAGGGGGTGGCCTCCTACAATGAGCAGTTCTTC
CASSQGVASYNEQFF
>12|-|TRBJ2-5|-|TRBV12-5
TGTGCTAGTGGCCGGACCTTCAAGGCCCAGTACTTC
CASGRTFKAQYF
>15|TRBD2|TRBJ2-7|-|TRBV18
TGTGCCAGCTCACCACCTGGCGGGAGAGGCTACGAGCAGTACTTC
CASSPPGGRGYEQYF
>15|-|TRBJ2-7|few|TRBV5-4
TGTGCCAGCAGCTTAGGGAACAGGGATTCCTACGAGCAGTACTTC
CASSLGNRDSYEQYF
>16|TRBD2|TRBJ2-3|-|TRBV7-9
TGTGCCAGCAGCTTGGGAGGGTCCTCGGGCACAGATACGCAGTATTTT
CASSLGGSSGTDTQYF
>17|-|TRBJ2-2|-|TRBV7-2
TGTGCCCTACTTCCCTCCAGGGACGGGGGTAACACCGGGGAGCTGTTTTTT
CALLPSRDGGNTGELFF
>15|-|TRBJ2-7|-|TRBV2
TGTGCCAGCAGCGCTACCGGGACTCTCTCCTACGAGCAGTACTTC
CASSATGTLSYEQYF
>16|TRBD2|TRBJ2-5|-|TRBV5-1
TGCGCCAGCAGCTTGGCTAGCGGGAGTTCCGACGAGACCCAGTACTTC
CASSLASGSSDETQYF